This TCR beta chain was profiled in a study of T cells in localized non-small cell lung cancer. Clones were read by immunoSEQ multiplex PCR, and TCRdb kept only the in-frame ones, dropping some. Found here are approximately 1,300 clones, 30% to 45% of them singletons; the top ten hold less than 15%. Germline CDR1 and CDR2: LNHDA and SQIVND (reference sequence). The CDR3 is 12 amino acids. The V and J ends lost 5 bases and 5 bases respectively, with 9 bases between them. This TCR was recovered from a woman aged 18-50 years with stage I lung adenocarcinoma. This chain connects TRBV19 to TRBJ1-1; D unclear. Source: lung tumor tissue, taken before any cancer treatment. The CDR3 loop is CASSYGRTEAFF. DNA of the CDR3: TGTGCCAGTAGTTATGGACGTACTGAAGCTTTCTTT.